This T cell receptor beta chain appears in the sequencing data of a study of blood T cell repertoires in COVID-19. Study at large: Spain, Italy and the United States supplied samples that represented acute and convalescent COVID-19. In each case, the material was cDNA or gDNA derived from T cells, B-cell-depleted T cells, or PBMCs.

Original analysis: Amplification with reference gene primers provided the estimates of nucleated cell counts. The protocol was immunoSEQ multiplex PCR, while the TCRdb copy is restricted to in-frame clones and leaves out a portion. V, J and clone size are taken as reported in that table, and D and trimming were inferred from the DNA itself. The sample holds 150,000 to 200,000 clones, roughly nine tenths seen once. Trimming cost V 6 bases and J 3 bases, with 12 bases left between them. The CDR3 totals 13 residues. Germline values: CDR1 KGHSH, CDR2 LQKENI. This sequence originates from a man younger than 30 who had recovered from COVID-19. Input material: peripheral blood. The genes are TRBV18 and TRBJ2-7; D is possibly TRBD1 (5 bases). DNA of the CDR3: TGTGCCAGCTCGTCGACAGAGGTCTACGAGCAGTACTTC. Amino acids: CASSSTEVYEQYF.